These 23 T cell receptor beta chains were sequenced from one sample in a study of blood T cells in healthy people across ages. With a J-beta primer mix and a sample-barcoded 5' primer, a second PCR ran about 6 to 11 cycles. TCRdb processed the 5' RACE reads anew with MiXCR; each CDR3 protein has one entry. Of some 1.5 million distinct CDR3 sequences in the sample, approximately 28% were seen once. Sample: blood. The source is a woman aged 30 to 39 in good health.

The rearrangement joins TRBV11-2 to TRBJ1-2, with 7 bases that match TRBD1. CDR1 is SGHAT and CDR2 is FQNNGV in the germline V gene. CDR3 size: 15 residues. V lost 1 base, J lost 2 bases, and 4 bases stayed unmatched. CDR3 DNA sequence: TGTGCCAGCAGCTTAGTCCAGGGGGACAACTATGGCTACACCTTC. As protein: CASSLVQGDNYGYTF.

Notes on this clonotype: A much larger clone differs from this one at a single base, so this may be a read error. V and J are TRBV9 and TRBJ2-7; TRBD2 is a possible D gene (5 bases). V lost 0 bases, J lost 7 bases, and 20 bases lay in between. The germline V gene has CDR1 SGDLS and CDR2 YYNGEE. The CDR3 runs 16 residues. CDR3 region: CASSVGFGSSYNEQYF. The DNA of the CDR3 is TGTGCCAGCAGCGTAGGGTTTGGGAGCTCCTACAATGAGCAGTACTTC.

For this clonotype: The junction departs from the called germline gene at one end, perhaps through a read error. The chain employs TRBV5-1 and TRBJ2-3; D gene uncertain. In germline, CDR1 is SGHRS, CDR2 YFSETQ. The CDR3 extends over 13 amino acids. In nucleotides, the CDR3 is TGCGCCAGCAGCTTGGGATCTGGGGATACGCGGTATTTT. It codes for CASSLGSGDTRYF.

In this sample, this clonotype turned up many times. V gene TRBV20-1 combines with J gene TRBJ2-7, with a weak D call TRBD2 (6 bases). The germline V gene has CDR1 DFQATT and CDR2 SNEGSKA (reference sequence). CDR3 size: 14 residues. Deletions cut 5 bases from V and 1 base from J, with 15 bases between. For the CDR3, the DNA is TGCAGTGCTTTGCTGGCGGGGCAGTCCTACGAGCAGTACTTC. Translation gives CSALLAGQSYEQYF.

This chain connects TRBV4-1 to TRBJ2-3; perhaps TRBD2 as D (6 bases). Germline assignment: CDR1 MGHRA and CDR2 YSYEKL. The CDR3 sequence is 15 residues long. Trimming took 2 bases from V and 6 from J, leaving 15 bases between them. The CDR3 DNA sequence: TGCGCCAGCAGCCAAAACCGACTAGGATCCGATACGCAGTATTTT. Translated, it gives CASSQNRLGSDTQYF.

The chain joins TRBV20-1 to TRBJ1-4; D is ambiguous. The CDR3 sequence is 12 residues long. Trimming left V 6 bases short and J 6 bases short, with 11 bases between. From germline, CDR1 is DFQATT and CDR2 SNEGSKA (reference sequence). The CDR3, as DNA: TGCAGTGCAAGCCGCCAGGATGAAAAACTGTTTTTT. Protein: CSASRQDEKLFF.

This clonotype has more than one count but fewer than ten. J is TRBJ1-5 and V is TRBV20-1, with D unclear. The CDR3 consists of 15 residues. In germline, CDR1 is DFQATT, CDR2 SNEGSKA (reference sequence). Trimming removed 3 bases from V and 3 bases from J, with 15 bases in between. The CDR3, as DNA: TGCAGTGCTAGTCTCAATGCGGGGTCCAATCAGCCCCAGCATTTT. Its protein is CSASLNAGSNQPQHF.

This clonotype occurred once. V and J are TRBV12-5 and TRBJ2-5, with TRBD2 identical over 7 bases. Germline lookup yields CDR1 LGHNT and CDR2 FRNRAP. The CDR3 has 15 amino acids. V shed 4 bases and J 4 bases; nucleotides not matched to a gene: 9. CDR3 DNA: TGTGCTAGTGGTTGGGGCGGATCGGGGGGAGAGACCCAGTACTTC. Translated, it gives CASGWGGSGGETQYF.

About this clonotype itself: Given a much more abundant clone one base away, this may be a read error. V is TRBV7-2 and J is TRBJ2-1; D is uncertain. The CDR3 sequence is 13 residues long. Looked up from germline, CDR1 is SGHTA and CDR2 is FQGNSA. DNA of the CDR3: TGTGCCGGCAGTCGACTGTCATCCAATGAGCAGTTCTTC. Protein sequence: CAGSRLSSNEQFF.

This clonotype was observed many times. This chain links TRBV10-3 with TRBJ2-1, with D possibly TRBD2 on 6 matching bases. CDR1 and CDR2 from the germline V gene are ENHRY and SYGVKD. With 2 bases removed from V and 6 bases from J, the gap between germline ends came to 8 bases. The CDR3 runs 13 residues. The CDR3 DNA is TGTGCCATCAGTGAGGTAGCGGCCAATGAGCAGTTCTTC. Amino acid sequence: CAISEVAANEQFF.

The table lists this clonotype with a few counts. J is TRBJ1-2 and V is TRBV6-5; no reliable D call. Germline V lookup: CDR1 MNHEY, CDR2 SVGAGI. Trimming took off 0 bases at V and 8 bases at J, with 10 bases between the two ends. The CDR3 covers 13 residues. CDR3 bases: TGTGCCAGCAGTTACTCCCGGGTCTGGGGCTACACCTTC. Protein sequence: CASSYSRVWGYTF.

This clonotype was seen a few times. CDR3 region: CASRPTSAGGETQYF. CDR3 DNA: TGTGCCAGCAGACCTACTAGCGCCGGGGGGGAGACCCAGTACTTC. The rearrangement uses TRBV7-7 and TRBJ2-5; 7 nucleotides align to TRBD2. The V and J ends lost 6 bases and 5 bases, in that order; junction bases with no gene match: 12. Germline CDR1 is SSHAT and CDR2 is FNYEAQ (reference sequence). The CDR3 extends over 15 amino acids.

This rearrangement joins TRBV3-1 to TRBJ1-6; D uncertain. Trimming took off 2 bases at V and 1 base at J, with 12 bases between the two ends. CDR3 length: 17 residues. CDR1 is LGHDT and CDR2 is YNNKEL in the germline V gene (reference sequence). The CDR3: CASSQQSGVSYNSPLHF. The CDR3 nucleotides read TGTGCCAGCAGCCAACAGTCCGGGGTATCCTATAATTCACCCCTCCACTTT.

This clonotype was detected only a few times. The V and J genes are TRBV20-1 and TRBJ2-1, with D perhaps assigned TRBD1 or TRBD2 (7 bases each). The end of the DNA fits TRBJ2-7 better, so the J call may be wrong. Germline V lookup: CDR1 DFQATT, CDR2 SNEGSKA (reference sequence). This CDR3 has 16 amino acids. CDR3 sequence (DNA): TGCAGTGCTAGAGATTGGGGAGGGGGCCACTACAATGAGCAGTACTTC. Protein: CSARDWGGGHYNEQYF.

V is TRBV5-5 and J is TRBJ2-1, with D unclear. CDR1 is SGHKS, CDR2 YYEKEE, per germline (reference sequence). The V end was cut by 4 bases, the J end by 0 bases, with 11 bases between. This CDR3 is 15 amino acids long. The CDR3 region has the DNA TGTGCCAGCAGCCCTCTAAAGAGCTCCTACAATGAGCAGTTCTTC. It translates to CASSPLKSSYNEQFF.

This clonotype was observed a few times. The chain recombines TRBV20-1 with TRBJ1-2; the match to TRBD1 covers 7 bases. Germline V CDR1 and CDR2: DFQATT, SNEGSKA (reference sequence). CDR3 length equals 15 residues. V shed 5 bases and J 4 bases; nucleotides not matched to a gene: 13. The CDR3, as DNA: TGCAGTGCTGGCACCGACAGGGAGGTTAGCTATGGCTACACCTTC. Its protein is CSAGTDREVSYGYTF.

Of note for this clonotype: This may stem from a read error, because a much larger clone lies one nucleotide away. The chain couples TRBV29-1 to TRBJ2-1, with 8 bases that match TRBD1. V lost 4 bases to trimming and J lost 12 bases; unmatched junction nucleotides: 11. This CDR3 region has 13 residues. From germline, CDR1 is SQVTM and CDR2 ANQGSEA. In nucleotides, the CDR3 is TGCAGCGTTGGGGGACAGGACGTTCTAGGGCAGTTCTTC. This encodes CSVGGQDVLGQFF.

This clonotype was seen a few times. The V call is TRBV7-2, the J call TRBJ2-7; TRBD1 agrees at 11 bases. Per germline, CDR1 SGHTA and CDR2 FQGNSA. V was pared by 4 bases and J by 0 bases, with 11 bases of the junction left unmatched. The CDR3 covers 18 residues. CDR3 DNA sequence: TGTGCCAGCAGCTCTCCGGGACAGGGGGGCCCGAGCTCCTACGAGCAGTACTTC. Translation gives CASSSPGQGGPSSYEQYF.

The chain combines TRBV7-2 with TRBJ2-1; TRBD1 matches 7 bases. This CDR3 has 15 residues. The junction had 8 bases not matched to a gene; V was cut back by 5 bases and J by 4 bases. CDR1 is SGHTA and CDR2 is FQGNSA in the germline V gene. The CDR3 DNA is TGTGCCAGCAGCCATAGACAGGGTGGTTACAATGAGCAGTTCTTC. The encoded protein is CASSHRQGGYNEQFF.

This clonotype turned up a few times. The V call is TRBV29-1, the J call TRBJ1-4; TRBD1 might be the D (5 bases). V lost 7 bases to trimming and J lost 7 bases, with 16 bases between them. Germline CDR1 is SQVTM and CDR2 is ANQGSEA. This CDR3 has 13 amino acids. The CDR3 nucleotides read TGCAGCGCAAAAAGGGGTTCGGGTGAAAAACTGTTTTTT. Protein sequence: CSAKRGSGEKLFF.

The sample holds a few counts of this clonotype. CDR3 bases: TGTGCCAGCAGTCCCGTTTTACCCAAAGTCCCGGGGGGTGTCTCGGATGAGCAGTTCTTC. This translates into CASSPVLPKVPGGVSDEQFF. The V call is TRBV6-2 or TRBV6-3, the J call TRBJ2-1, with 7 bases identical to TRBD2. Germline trimming cut 5 bases from V and 8 bases from J; bases unmatched to any gene: 27. Germline V gene sequence: CDR1 MNHEY, CDR2 SVGEGT. CDR3 size: 20 residues.

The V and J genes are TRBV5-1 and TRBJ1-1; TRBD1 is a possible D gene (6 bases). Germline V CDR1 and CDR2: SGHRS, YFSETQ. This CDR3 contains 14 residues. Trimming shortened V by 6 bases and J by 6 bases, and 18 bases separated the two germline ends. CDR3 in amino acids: CASTMDSNSAEAFF. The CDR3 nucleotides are TGCGCCAGCACCATGGACAGTAATAGCGCTGAAGCTTTCTTT.

The chain's CDR3 is CASSLEQGSLPLHF. The CDR3 DNA follows: TGTGCCAGCAGCTTAGAACAGGGCTCCCTGCCCCTCCACTTT. V gene TRBV7-2 combines with J gene TRBJ1-6, with a possible D match to TRBD1 (6 bases). CDR3 size: 14 residues. V was pared by 1 base and J by 13 bases, with 14 bases between. CDR1 and CDR2 from the germline V gene are SGHTA and FQGNSA.